This T cell receptor beta chain was observed in a study of shared clonotypes between healthy human individuals. Source study methods: Quality scores were absent from the junction-only immunoSEQ sequences, so filtering differed. Clones were read by immunoSEQ multiplex PCR, and TCRdb kept only the in-frame ones, dropping some. V and J calls and clone size are given by that table; D and trimming were obtained from the DNA. The table has around 700,000 clones, about three quarters seen once. This CDR3 is built from 16 residues. J was trimmed by 2 bases and V by 4 bases; bases with no gene match: 5. Germline lookup yields CDR1 MNHNY and CDR2 SVGAGI (reference sequence).

The source of this sequence is a woman under 40 in good health. The gene calls are TRBV6-6 and TRBJ2-7, with 13 bases lining up with TRBD2. The sample taken for sequencing was memory CD4+ T cells sorted from blood. Documented subset: CD45RA-negative fraction. In DNA form, the CDR3 reads TGTGCCAGCAGTTCGACACTAGCGGGAGGGCCCTACGAGCAGTACTTC. Translating gives CASSSTLAGGPYEQYF.